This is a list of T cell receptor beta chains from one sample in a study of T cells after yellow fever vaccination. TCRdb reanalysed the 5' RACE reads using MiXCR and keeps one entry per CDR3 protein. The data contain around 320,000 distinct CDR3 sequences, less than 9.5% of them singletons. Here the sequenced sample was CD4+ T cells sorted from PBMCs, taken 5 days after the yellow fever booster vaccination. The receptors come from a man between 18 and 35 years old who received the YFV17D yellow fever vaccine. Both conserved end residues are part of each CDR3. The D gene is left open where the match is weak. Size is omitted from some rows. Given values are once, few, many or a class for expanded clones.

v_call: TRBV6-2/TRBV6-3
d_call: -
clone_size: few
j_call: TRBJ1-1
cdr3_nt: TGTGCCAGCAATCTAAGAAGGGACACTGAAGCTTTCTTT
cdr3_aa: CASNLRRDTEAFF

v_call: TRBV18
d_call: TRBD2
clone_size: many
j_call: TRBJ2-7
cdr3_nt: TGTGCCAGCTCACTCTCAGCGGGGGAGCAGTACTTC
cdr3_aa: CASSLSAGEQYF

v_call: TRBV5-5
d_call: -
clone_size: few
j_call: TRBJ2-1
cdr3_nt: TGTGCCAGCAGTCTTCTGGGGGGAGGCTACAATGAGCAGTTCTTC
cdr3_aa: CASSLLGGGYNEQFF

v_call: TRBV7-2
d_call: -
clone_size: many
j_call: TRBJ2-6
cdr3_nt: TGTGCCAGCAGCTTAGGGCCTAGCGATGGGGCCAACGTCCTGACTTTC
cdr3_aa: CASSLGPSDGANVLTF

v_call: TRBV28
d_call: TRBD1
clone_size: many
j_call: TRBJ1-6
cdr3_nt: TGTGCCAGCAGTTGGACAGGGGAGACTTCACCCCTCCACTTT
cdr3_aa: CASSWTGETSPLHF

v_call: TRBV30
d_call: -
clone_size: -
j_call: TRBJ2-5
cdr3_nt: TGTGCCTGGAGTCGGACAGCCAAGGGGGGGACCCAGTACTTC
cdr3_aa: CAWSRTAKGGTQYF

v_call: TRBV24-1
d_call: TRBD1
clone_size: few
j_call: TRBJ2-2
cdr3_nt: TGTGCCACCCAGGGACAGGGCGGCACCGGGGAGCTGTTTTTT
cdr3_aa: CATQGQGGTGELFF

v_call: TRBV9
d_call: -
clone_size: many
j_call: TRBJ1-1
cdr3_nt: TGTGCCAGCAGCAAAAGGGAGTGGAACACTGAAGCTTTCTTT
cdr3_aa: CASSKREWNTEAFF

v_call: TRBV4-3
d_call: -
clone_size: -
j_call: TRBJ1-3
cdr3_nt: TGCGCCAGCAGCCAAGCGGTCTCCCGACGGGTATCTGGAAACACCATATATTTT
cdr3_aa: CASSQAVSRRVSGNTIYF

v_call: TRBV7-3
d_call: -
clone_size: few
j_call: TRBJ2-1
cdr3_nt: TGTGCCAGCAGCTTAATCGTACACAATGAGCAGTTCTTC
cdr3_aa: CASSLIVHNEQFF

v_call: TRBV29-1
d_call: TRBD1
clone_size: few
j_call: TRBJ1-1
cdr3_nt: TGCAGCGTTGAAAGGGGACAGAGCACTGAAGCTTTCTTT
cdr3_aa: CSVERGQSTEAFF

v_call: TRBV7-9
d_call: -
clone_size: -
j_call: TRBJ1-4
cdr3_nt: TGTGCCAGCAGCCCCTGGGGTGGTCGGGAGGATGAAAAACTGTTTTTT
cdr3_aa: CASSPWGGREDEKLFF

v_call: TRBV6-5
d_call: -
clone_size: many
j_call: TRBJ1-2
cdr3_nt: TGTGCCAGCAGCGCTGGGGCCGGCTACACCTTC
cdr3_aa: CASSAGAGYTF

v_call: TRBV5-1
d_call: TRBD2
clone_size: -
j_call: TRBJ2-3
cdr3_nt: TGCGCCAGCAGCCTGGGGACTACCCCGGGGGTCGCAGATACGCAGTATTTT
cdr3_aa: CASSLGTTPGVADTQYF

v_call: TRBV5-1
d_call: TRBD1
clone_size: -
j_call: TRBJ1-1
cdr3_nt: TGCGCCAGCAGACAGGACAGGGGAGCTGAAGCTTTCTTT
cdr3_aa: CASRQDRGAEAFF

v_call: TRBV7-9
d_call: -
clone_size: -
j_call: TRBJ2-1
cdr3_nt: TGTGCCAGCAGCTTACTTAGCGTAATCTACAATGAGCAGTTCTTC
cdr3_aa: CASSLLSVIYNEQFF

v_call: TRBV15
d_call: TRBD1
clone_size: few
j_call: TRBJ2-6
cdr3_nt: TGTGCCACCGGGACAGGGCTAAGCTCTGGGGCCAACGTCCTGACTTTC
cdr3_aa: CATGTGLSSGANVLTF

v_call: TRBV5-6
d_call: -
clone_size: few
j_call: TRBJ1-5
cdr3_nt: TGTGCCAGCAGCCGGCGACAGGTCGGAGCTGGGCGGCAGCCCCAGCATTTT
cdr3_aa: CASSRRQVGAGRQPQHF

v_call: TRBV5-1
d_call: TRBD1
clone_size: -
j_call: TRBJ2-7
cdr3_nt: TGCGCCAGCAGCTTGGGGTTACAGGGGGTAAAGTACTTC
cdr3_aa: CASSLGLQGVKYF

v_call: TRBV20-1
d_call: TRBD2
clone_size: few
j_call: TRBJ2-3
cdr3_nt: TGCAGTGCTAGACCGGTGCTAGCGGGGAACACAGATACGCAGTATTTT
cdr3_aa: CSARPVLAGNTDTQYF

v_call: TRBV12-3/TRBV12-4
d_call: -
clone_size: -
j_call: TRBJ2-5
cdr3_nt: TGTGCCAGCAGCCACACCCAAGAGACCCAGTACTTC
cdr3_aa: CASSHTQETQYF

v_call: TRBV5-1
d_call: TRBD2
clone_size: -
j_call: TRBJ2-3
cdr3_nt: TGCGCCAGTACCCCCTTGGGGCTAGCGGGAGCAGATACGCAGTATTTT
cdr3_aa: CASTPLGLAGADTQYF

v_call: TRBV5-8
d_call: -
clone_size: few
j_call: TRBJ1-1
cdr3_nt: TGTGCCAGCAGCGAACTCTACATGAACACTGAAGCTTTCTTT
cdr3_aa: CASSELYMNTEAFF

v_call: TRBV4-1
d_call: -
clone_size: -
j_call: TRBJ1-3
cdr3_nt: TGCGCCAGCAGTCGTCTACAAGGGGGATCTGGAAACACCATATATTTT
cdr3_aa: CASSRLQGGSGNTIYF

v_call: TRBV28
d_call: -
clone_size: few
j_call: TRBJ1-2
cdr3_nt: TGTGCCAGCAGGAGGGGTGGCTACACCTTC
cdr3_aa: CASRRGGYTF

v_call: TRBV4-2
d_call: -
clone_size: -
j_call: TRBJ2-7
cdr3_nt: TGTGCCAGCAGCCAAGATTTTGACCGGAGGTACGAGCAGTACTTC
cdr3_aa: CASSQDFDRRYEQYF

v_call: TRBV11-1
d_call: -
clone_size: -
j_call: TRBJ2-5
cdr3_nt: TGTGCCAGCAGCGTTTTGTGGAGCGGGGAGACCCAGTACTTC
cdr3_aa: CASSVLWSGETQYF

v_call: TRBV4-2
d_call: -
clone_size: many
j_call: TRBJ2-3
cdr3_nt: TGTGCCAGCAGGTCACGGGGGACGGACACAGATACGCAGTATTTT
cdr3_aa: CASRSRGTDTDTQYF

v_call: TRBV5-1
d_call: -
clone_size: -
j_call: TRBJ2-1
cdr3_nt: TGCGCCAGCAGCTTAGAAAACCGGGAAGGTGAGCAGTTCTTC
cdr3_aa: CASSLENREGEQFF

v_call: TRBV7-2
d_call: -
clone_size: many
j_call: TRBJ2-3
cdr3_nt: TGTGCCAGCAGCTTAGATATTAGAGATACGCAGTATTTT
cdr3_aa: CASSLDIRDTQYF

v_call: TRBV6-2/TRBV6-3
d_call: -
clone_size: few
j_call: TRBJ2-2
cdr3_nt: TGTGCCAGCAGTCACCCCATTTGGGGGGAGCTGTTTTTT
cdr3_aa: CASSHPIWGELFF

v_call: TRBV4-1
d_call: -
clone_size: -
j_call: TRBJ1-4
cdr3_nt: TGCGCCAGCACCTACGGAAGTGCAACTAATGAAAAACTGTTTTTT
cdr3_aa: CASTYGSATNEKLFF

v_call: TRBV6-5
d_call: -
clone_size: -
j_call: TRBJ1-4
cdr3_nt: TGTGCCAGCAGAAGAGACCCCTGGGGTAATGAAAAACTGTTTTTT
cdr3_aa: CASRRDPWGNEKLFF

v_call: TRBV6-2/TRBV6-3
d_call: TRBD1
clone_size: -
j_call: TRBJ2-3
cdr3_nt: TGTGCCAGCAGTTACTCCTATGGACAGGGGGGAGATACGCAGTATTTT
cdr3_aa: CASSYSYGQGGDTQYF

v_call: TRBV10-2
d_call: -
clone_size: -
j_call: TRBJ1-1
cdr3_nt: TGCGCCAGCACGGTCGGGGATCGGGCTGAAGCTTTCTTT
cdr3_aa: CASTVGDRAEAFF

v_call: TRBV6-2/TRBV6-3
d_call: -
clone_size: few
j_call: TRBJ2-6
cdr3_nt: TGTGCCAGCAGTTACCACGTGGGGTCTGGGGCCAACGTCCTGACTTTC
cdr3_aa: CASSYHVGSGANVLTF

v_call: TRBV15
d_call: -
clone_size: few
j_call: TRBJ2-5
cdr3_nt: TGTGCCACCAGCGGGCACGGGGAGACCCAGTACTTC
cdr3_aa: CATSGHGETQYF

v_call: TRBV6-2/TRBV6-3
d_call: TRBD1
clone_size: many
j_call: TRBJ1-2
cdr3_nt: TGTGCCAGCAGTTACGGGGACAGGGCTTACCGCTACACCTTC
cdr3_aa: CASSYGDRAYRYTF

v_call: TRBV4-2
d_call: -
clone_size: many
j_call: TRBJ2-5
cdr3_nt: TGTGCCAGCACCCAAGTCCCCGGACGCGGGGAGACCCAGTACTTC
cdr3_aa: CASTQVPGRGETQYF

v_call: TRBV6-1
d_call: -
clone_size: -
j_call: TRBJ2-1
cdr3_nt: TGTGCCAGCAGTGAAAGTCAGGGGAGAATAGAGTTCTTC
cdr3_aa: CASSESQGRIEFF

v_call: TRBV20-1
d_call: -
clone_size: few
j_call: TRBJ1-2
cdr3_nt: TGCAGTGCTAGACCCTCAGGGGCGGGGGCGCATGGCTACACCTTC
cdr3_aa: CSARPSGAGAHGYTF

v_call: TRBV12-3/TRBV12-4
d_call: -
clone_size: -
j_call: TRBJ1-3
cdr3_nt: TGTGCCAGCAGTTTAAGACAGATAGACACCATATATTTT
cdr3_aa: CASSLRQIDTIYF

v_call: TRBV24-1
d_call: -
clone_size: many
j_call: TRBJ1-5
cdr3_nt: TGTGCCACCAGTCATCGCCTGGGTAATCAGCCCCAGCATTTT
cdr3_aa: CATSHRLGNQPQHF

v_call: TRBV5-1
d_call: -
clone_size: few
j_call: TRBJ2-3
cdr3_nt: TGCGCCAGCCGACAGGATGTGGGCACAGATACGCAGTATTTT
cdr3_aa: CASRQDVGTDTQYF

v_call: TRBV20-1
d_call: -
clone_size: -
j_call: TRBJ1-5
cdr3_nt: TGCAGTGCTAGACCCCAAACCACACAGCCCCAGCATTTT
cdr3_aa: CSARPQTTQPQHF

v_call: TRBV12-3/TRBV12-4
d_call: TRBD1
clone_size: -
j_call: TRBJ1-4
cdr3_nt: TGTGCCAGCAGTTGGGGACAGGGCAGGGAAAAACTGTTTTTT
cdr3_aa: CASSWGQGREKLFF

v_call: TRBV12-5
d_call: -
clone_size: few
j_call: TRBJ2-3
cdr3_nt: TGTGCTAGTGGTTTGGCCTTCCCGGATACGCAGTATTTT
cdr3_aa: CASGLAFPDTQYF

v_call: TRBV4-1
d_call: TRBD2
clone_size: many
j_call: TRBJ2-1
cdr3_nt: TGCGCCAGCAGCCAAGTTAGGCTAGCGGTTTACAATGAGCAGTTCTTC
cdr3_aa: CASSQVRLAVYNEQFF

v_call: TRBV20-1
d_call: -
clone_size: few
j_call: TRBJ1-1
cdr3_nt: TGCAGTGCTTGGGATTACATGAACACTGAAGCTTTCTTT
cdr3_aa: CSAWDYMNTEAFF

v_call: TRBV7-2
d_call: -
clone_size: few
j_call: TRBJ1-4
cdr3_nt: TGTGCCAGCAGCCCCGGCCTCATAATCTATGAAAAACTGTTTTTT
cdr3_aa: CASSPGLIIYEKLFF

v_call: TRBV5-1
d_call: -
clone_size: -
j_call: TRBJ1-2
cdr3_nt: TGCGCCAGCAGCCCCCGGGGGCCCCTCGGGGGCTACACCTTC
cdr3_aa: CASSPRGPLGGYTF

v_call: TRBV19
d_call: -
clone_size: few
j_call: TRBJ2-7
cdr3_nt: TGTGCCAGTAGTATAGGTCCGCGAGGAGAATCCTACGAGCAGTACTTC
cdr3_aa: CASSIGPRGESYEQYF

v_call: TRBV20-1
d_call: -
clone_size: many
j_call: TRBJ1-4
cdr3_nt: TGCAGTGCTACAGATCCGGGATCAACTAATGAAAAACTGTTTTTT
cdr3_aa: CSATDPGSTNEKLFF

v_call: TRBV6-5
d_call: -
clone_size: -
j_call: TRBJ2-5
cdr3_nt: TGTGCCAGCAGTTTTAGACGTCAGCTATGGGAGACCCAGTACTTC
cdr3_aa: CASSFRRQLWETQYF

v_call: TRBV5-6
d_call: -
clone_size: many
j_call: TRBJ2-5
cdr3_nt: TGTGCCAGCAGCTCAGGACATCAAGAGACCCAGTACTTC
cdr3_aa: CASSSGHQETQYF

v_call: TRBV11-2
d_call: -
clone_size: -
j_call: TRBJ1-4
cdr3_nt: TGTGCCAGCACCCGGGACGGGAGGGGCGAAAAACTGTTTTTT
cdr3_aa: CASTRDGRGEKLFF